What follows are 10 T cell receptor beta chains derived from one specimen sequenced in a study of T-cell reconstitution after alpha-beta-depleted transplantation in children. Unique molecular identifiers were used to barcode this TCRbeta library. Using its own MiXCR run on the PCR reads, TCRdb lists one record per CDR3 protein. This sample has a few hundred thousand distinct CDR3 sequences; 10% to 15% occur once, and the top ten carry roughly 2.3%. The sequencing used PBMCs, mostly from graft donor cells, collected 360 days after TCRalphabeta/CD19-depleted stem cell transplant. The receptors shown here come from a male patient between 5 and 17 years old who had a stem cell transplant for acute myeloid leukemia, so the T cells may come from the graft donor.

The sample holds many counts of this clonotype. The chain combines TRBV6-6 with TRBJ1-4, with D uncertain. With 6 bases removed from V and 7 bases from J, the gap between germline ends came to 12 bases. The CDR3 runs 13 residues. Germline V gene sequence: CDR1 MNHNY, CDR2 SVGAGI (reference sequence). The CDR3 DNA reads TGTGCCAGCAGAGTCTGGGAGCCTGAAAAACTGTTTTTT. Its protein product is CASRVWEPEKLFF.

The chain combines TRBV2 with TRBJ2-7; no definite D call. V was pared by 4 bases and J by 0 bases, with 13 bases between. Germline V gene data show CDR1 as SNHLY and CDR2 as FYNNEI. The CDR3 has 15 amino acids. The CDR3 sequence is CASSGVRATSYEQYF. DNA of the CDR3: TGTGCCAGCAGTGGAGTCCGGGCTACCTCCTACGAGCAGTACTTC.

This clonotype was seen a few times. The V gene is TRBV20-1, the J gene TRBJ2-1; TRBD2 agrees at 15 bases. V lost 6 bases and J lost 9; bases outside the gene matches: 12. The V gene's germline CDR1 is DFQATT and CDR2 SNEGSKA (reference sequence). CDR3 length: 16 amino acids. The CDR3: CSARKRTSGRVVEQFF. For the CDR3, the DNA is TGCAGTGCCCGAAAGCGGACTAGCGGGAGGGTTGTTGAGCAGTTCTTC.

The chain joins TRBV4-3 to TRBJ2-5; no definite D call. The germline V gene encodes CDR1 LGHNA and CDR2 YSLEER. CDR3 length: 14 residues. V lost 1 base and J 5 bases, leaving 11 bases between the germline ends. The CDR3 coding sequence is TGCGCCAGCAGCCAAGGGGTGGGTGCCGAGACCCAGTACTTC. It specifies CASSQGVGAETQYF.

This clonotype was counted ten times or more. This sequence joins TRBV29-1 and TRBJ2-7, with D possibly being TRBD2 (6 bases). The CDR3 is 12 residues long. Per germline, CDR1 SQVTM and CDR2 ANQGSEA. The V and J ends lost 5 bases and 0 bases respectively, with 8 bases between them. The CDR3 loop reads CSVPGSSYEQYF. In DNA, the CDR3 is TGCAGCGTTCCCGGGAGCTCCTACGAGCAGTACTTC.

This clonotype was seen at least ten times. This chain joins TRBV28 and TRBJ2-5, with D unresolved. Trimming stripped 5 bases from V and 0 bases from J, with 4 bases between. This CDR3 spans 12 amino acids. From germline, CDR1 is MDHEN and CDR2 SYDVKM. In DNA form, the CDR3 reads TGTGCCAGCAGTGACTACCAAGAGACCCAGTACTTC. Translating it yields CASSDYQETQYF.

This clonotype occurred a few times. J is TRBJ2-7 and V is TRBV28; D is possibly TRBD1 (5 bases). CDR1 and CDR2 (germline): MDHEN, SYDVKM. The CDR3 length is 14 residues. V lost 7 bases and J lost 0, with 13 bases in between. CDR3 protein: CASNWRQSSYEQYF. As DNA, the CDR3 is TGTGCCAGCAATTGGCGACAGAGCTCCTACGAGCAGTACTTC.

This clonotype has more than one count but fewer than ten. J is TRBJ2-1 and V is TRBV6-6, with D uncertain. The CDR3 covers 13 residues. Germline V CDR1 and CDR2: MNHNY, SVGAGI (reference sequence). Trimming stripped 8 bases from V and 8 bases from J, with 16 bases between. CDR3 residues: CASRPRISDEQFF. The CDR3, as DNA: TGTGCCAGCCGGCCCAGAATAAGCGATGAGCAGTTCTTC.

The chain combines TRBV30 with TRBJ2-7; D remains unclear. Between the trimmed V and J ends, which lost 1 base and 4 bases, there was a span of 11 bases. The CDR3 runs to 13 residues. Germline-derived CDR1 and CDR2 are GTSNPN and SVGIG (reference sequence). CDR3 region: CAWSEGMAYEQYF. As DNA, the CDR3 is TGTGCCTGGAGTGAAGGGATGGCATACGAGCAGTACTTC.

This clonotype has just a few counts. At one end the junction does not follow the germline gene, possibly because of a read error. V gene TRBV7-6 combines with J gene TRBJ2-7, with TRBD2 matching 9 bases. Germline CDR1 SGHVS, CDR2 FNYEAQ. The CDR3 is made up of 16 amino acids. CDR3 sequence (DNA): TGTGCCAGCAGCGTAGCGGGAGCCCGTTATAGCTACGAGCAGTACTTC. Protein: CASSVAGARYSYEQYF. Full variable domain (outside the CDR3, taken from reference TRBV7-6 and TRBJ2-7): GAGVSQSPRYKVTKRGQDVALRCDPISGHVSLYWYRQALGQGPEFLTYFNYEAQQDKSGLPNDRFSAERPEGSISTLTIQRTEQRDSAMYRCASSVAGARYSYEQYFGPGTRLTVT.